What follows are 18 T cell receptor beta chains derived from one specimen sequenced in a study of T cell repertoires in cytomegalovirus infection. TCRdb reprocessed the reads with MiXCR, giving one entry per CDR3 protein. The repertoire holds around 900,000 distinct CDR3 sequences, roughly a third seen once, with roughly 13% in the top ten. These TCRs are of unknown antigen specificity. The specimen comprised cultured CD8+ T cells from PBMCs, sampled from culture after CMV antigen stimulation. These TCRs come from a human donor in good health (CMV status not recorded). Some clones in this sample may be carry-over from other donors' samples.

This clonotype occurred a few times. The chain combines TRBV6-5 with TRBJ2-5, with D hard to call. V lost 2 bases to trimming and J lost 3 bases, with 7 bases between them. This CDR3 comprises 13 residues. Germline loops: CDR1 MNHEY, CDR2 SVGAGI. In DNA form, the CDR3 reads TGTGCCAGCAGTTACCTTGGGGAAGAGACCCAGTACTTC. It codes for CASSYLGEETQYF.

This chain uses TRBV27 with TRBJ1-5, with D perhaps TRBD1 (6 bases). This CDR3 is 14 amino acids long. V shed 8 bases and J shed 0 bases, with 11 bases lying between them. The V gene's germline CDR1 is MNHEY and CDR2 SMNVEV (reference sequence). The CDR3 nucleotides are TGTGCCAGCGGAGGGGGATATAGCAATCAGCCCCAGCATTTT. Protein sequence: CASGGGYSNQPQHF.

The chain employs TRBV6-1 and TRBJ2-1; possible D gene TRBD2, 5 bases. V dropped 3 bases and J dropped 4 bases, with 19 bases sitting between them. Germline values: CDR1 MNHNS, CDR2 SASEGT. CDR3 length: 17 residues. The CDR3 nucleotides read TGTGCCAGCAGTGACCCCGGAGCGGTAGGGTGGTACAATGAGCAGTTCTTC. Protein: CASSDPGAVGWYNEQFF.

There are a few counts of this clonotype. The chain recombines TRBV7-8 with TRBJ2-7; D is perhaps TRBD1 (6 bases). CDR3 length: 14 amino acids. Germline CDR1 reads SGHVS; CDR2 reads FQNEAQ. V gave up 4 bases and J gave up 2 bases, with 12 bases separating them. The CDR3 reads CASSSDSIPYEQYF. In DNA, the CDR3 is TGTGCCAGCAGCTCGGACAGCATCCCCTACGAGCAGTACTTC. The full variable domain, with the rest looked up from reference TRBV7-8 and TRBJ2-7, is GAGVSQSPRYKVAKRGQDVALRCDPISGHVSLFWYQQALGQGPEFLTYFQNEAQLDKSGLPSDRFFAERPEGSVSTLKIQRTQQEDSAVYLCASSSDSIPYEQYFGPGTRLTVT.

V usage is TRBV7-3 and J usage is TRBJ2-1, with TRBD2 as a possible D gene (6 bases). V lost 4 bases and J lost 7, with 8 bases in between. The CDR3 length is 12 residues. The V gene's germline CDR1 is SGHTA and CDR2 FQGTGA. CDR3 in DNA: TGTGCCAGCAGCTCCGGGACTAATGAGCAGTTCTTC. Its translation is CASSSGTNEQFF.

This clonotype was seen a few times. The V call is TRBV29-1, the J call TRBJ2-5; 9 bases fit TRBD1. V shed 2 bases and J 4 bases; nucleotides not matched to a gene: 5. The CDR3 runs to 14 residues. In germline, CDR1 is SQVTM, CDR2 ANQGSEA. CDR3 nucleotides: TGCAGCGTTGAATCGGGACAGGGTAGAGAGACCCAGTACTTC. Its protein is CSVESGQGRETQYF.

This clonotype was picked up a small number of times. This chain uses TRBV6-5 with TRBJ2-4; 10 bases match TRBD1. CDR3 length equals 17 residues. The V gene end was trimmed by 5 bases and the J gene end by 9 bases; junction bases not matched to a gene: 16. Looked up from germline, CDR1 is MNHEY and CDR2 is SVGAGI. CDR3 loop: CASSVRQGALRLGIQYF. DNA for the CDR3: TGTGCCAGCAGTGTCAGACAGGGGGCGCTGAGACTGGGCATTCAGTACTTC.

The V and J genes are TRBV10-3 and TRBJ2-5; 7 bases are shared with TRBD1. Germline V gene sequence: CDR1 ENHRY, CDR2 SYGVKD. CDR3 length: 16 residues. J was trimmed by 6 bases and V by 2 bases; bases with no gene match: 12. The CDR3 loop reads CAISEPPTGDSKTQYF. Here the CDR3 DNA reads TGTGCCATCAGTGAGCCTCCTACAGGGGATAGCAAGACCCAGTACTTC.

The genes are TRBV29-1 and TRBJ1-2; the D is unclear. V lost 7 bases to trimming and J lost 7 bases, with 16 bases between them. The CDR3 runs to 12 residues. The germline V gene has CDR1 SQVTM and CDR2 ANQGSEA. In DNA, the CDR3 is TGCAGCGCTCCGGGATCCATGGGTGGCTACACCTTC. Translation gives CSAPGSMGGYTF.

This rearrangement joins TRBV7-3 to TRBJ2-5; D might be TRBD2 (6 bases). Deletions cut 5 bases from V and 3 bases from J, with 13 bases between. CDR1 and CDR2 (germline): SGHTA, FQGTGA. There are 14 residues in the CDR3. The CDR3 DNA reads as TGTGCCAGCAGCCAAGGACGCGGGAAAGAGACCCAGTACTTC. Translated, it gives CASSQGRGKETQYF. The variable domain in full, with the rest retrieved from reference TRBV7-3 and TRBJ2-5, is GAGVSQTPSNKVTEKGKYVELRCDPISGHTALYWYRQSLGQGPEFLIYFQGTGAADDSGLPNDRFFAVRPEGSVSTLKIQRTERGDSAVYLCASSQGRGKETQYFGPGTRLLVL.

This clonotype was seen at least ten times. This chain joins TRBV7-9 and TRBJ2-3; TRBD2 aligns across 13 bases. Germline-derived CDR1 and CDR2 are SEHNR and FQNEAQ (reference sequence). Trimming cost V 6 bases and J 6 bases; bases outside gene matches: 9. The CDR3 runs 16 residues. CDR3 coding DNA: TGTGCCAGCAGTCCTACTAGCGGGGGGGCCGGGGATACGCAGTATTTT. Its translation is CASSPTSGGAGDTQYF.

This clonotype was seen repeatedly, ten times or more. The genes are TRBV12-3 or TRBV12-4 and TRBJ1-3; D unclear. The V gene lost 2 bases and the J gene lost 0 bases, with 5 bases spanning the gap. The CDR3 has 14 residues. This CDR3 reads CASSLFRSGNTIYF. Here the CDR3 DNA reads TGTGCCAGCAGTTTATTCCGCTCTGGAAACACCATATATTTT.

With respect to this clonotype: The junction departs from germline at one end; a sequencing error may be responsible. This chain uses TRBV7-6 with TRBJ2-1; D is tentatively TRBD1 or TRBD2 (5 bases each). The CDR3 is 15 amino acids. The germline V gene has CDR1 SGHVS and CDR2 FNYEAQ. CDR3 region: CASSPGTSPYNEQFF. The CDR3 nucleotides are TGTGCTAGCAGCCCAGGGACGTCACCCTACAATGAGCAGTTCTTC.

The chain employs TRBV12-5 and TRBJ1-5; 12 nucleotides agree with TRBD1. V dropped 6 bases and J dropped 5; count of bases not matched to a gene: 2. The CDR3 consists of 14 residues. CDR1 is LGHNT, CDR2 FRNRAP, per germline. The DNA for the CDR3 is TGTGCTAGTGGGGGACAGGGGGCCTATCAGCCCCAGCATTTT. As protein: CASGGQGAYQPQHF.

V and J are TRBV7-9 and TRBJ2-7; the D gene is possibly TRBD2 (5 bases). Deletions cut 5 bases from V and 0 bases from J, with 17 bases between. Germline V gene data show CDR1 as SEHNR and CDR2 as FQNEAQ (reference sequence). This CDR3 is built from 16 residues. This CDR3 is CASSRPDSRSSYEQYF. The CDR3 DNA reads TGTGCCAGCAGCAGGCCGGACTCGAGAAGCTCCTACGAGCAGTACTTC.

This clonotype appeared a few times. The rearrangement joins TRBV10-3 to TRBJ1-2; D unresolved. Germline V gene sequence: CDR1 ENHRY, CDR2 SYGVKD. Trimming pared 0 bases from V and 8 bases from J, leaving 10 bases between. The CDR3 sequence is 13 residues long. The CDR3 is CAISESGEGGYTF. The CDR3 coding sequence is TGTGCCATCAGTGAGTCCGGGGAGGGAGGCTACACCTTC.

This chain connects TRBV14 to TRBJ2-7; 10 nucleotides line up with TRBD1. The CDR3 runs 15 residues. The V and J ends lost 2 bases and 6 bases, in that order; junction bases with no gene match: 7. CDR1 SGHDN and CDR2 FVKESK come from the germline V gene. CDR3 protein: CASSQPGTGDFEQYF. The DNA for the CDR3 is TGTGCCAGCAGCCAACCCGGGACAGGGGATTTCGAGCAGTACTTC.

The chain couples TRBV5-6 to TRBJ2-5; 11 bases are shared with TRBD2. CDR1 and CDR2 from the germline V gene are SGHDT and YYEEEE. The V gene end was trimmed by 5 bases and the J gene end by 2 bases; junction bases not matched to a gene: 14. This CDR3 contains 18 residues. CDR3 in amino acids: CASRATSGGRSWQETQYF. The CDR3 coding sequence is TGTGCCAGCAGAGCCACTAGCGGGGGCCGCTCGTGGCAAGAGACCCAGTACTTC.